One sample yielded the 16 T cell receptor beta chains listed below, sequenced in a study of shared clonotypes between healthy human individuals. The protocol was immunoSEQ multiplex PCR, while the TCRdb copy is restricted to in-frame clones and leaves out a portion. The sample yields some 2.4 million clones, approximately 93% seen once. The sequencing sample was made of naive CD4+ T cells from PBMCs. The subset here: CD45RA+ positively selected. The receptors here all came from a young man in good health. Some clones in this sample may be carry-over from other donors' samples.

This clone appeared a few times. The gene calls are TRBV19 and TRBJ1-5; a weak D match, TRBD1 (5 bases). Germline lookup yields CDR1 LNHDA and CDR2 SQIVND (reference sequence). This CDR3 is 16 amino acids long. V gave up 3 bases and J gave up 3 bases, with 15 bases separating them. The CDR3 DNA reads TGTGCCAGTAGTATCGTTGGGGCAGGTTACAATCAGCCCCAGCATTTT. This encodes CASSIVGAGYNQPQHF.

The rearrangement uses TRBV19 and TRBJ1-2; TRBD1 is a possible D gene (6 bases). Germline V gene sequence: CDR1 LNHDA, CDR2 SQIVND (reference sequence). Between the trimmed V and J ends, which lost 1 base and 4 bases, there was a span of 10 bases. CDR3 length: 14 residues. CDR3 nucleotides: TGTGCCAGTAGTATAGGGTTGGGGGCCTATGGCTACACCTTC. Its protein is CASSIGLGAYGYTF.

The V call is TRBV28, the J call TRBJ1-6; 7 bases line up with TRBD1. The CDR3 contains 15 residues. After removal of 6 bases from V and 5 bases from J, the junction contained 7 bases not matched to a gene. Looked up from germline, CDR1 is MDHEN and CDR2 is SYDVKM. CDR3 in amino acids: CASRPTRGDNSPLHF. As DNA, the CDR3 is TGTGCCAGCAGACCTACCAGGGGGGATAATTCACCCCTCCACTTT.

This chain joins TRBV19 and TRBJ2-1, with 15 bases aligning to TRBD2. This CDR3 spans 17 amino acids. The ends lost 3 bases at V and 6 bases at J; junction bases unmatched: 6. Germline V CDR1 and CDR2: LNHDA, SQIVND (reference sequence). The CDR3, as DNA: TGTGCCAGTAGTATGGGACTAGCGGGAGGAAGGGGCAATGAGCAGTTCTTC. It codes for CASSMGLAGGRGNEQFF.

This clone showed up just once. This chain links TRBV6-1 with TRBJ2-2; possibly TRBD2 for D (5 bases). V was shortened by 7 bases and J by 2 bases, with 14 bases between the two germline ends. The CDR3 is 15 amino acids. The V gene's germline CDR1 is MNHNS and CDR2 SASEGT. DNA of the CDR3: TGTGCCAGCACCTTGAGGACGGGAAACACCGGGGAGCTGTTTTTT. Residues: CASTLRTGNTGELFF.

The V and J genes are TRBV28 and TRBJ1-5; D possibly corresponds to TRBD1 (6 bases). V dropped 6 bases and J dropped 3 bases, with 12 bases sitting between them. The CDR3 length is 14 residues. Germline V gene data show CDR1 as MDHEN and CDR2 as SYDVKM. The CDR3 spells CASSRDTSNQPQHF. CDR3 DNA sequence: TGTGCCAGCAGCAGGGACACCTCCAATCAGCCCCAGCATTTT.

The chain employs TRBV9 and TRBJ2-3; 9 bases align to TRBD1. The CDR3 runs to 15 residues. The germline gives CDR1 SGDLS, CDR2 YYNGEE. V gave up 3 bases and J gave up 3 bases; unmatched junction bases: 5. The DNA for the CDR3 is TGTGCCAGCAGCGGCCGGGACAGGGCAACAGATACGCAGTATTTT. Translating it yields CASSGRDRATDTQYF.

Comment on this clone: Other DNA variants within this sample encode the same CDR3. The V and J genes are TRBV28 and TRBJ1-5; D is unresolved. Trimming shortened V by 3 bases and J by 6 bases, and 6 bases separated the two germline ends. Germline CDR1 and CDR2: MDHEN and SYDVKM. The length of the CDR3 is 12 residues. The CDR3 DNA sequence: TGTGCCAGCAGTTTTCCCCGTCAGCCCCAGCATTTT. It codes for CASSFPRQPQHF.

The gene calls are TRBV7-2 and TRBJ2-7; possibly TRBD1 for D (5 bases). Germline CDR1 and CDR2: SGHTA and FQGNSA. V was shortened by 7 bases and J by 2 bases, with 15 bases between the two germline ends. This CDR3 has 14 amino acids. CDR3 loop: CASNLPTATYEQYF. The CDR3 DNA follows: TGTGCCAGCAATCTGCCGACAGCCACCTACGAGCAGTACTTC.

V and J are TRBV5-1 and TRBJ2-5; D is perhaps TRBD1 (6 bases). V lost 3 bases and J lost 1, with 13 bases in between. Germline CDR1 reads SGHRS; CDR2 reads YFSETQ. This CDR3 has 15 amino acids. CDR3 in DNA: TGCGCCAGCAGCTCATACACAGGGCCCCAAGAGACCCAGTACTTC. This translates into CASSSYTGPQETQYF.

The table lists this clone with a count of one. CDR3 sequence: CAISGAQGADTEAFF. In DNA form, the CDR3 reads TGTGCCATCAGTGGGGCCCAGGGGGCCGATACTGAAGCTTTCTTT. The chain links TRBV10-3 to TRBJ1-1, with 8 positions matching TRBD1. The V gene's germline CDR1 is ENHRY and CDR2 SYGVKD. The trim removed 4 bases at V and 5 bases at J, leaving 9 bases unmatched. This CDR3 has 15 amino acids.

V usage is TRBV19 and J usage is TRBJ2-3, with unresolved D. From germline, CDR1 is LNHDA and CDR2 SQIVND (reference sequence). The germline V and J ends were trimmed by 3 bases and 0 bases, with 16 bases remaining between them. CDR3 length equals 17 residues. CDR3: CASSIRVPDTSTDTQYF. The CDR3 nucleotides read TGTGCCAGTAGTATTCGTGTGCCAGACACTAGCACAGATACGCAGTATTTT. Looking up the rest from reference TRBV19 and TRBJ2-3 gives the full variable domain: DGGITQSPKYLFRKEGQNVTLSCEQNLNHDAMYWYRQDPGQGLRLIYYSQIVNDFQKGDIAEGYSVSREKKESFPLTVTSAQKNPTAFYLCASSIRVPDTSTDTQYFGPGTRLTVL.

This sequence joins TRBV9 and TRBJ2-2; D remains unclear. The V end was cut by 1 base, the J end by 4 bases, with 8 bases between. The CDR3 is made up of 14 amino acids. Germline CDR1 reads SGDLS; CDR2 reads YYNGEE. The CDR3 loop is CASSVNNPTGELFF. CDR3 coding DNA: TGTGCCAGCAGCGTAAATAACCCCACCGGGGAGCTGTTTTTT.

This chain connects TRBV27 to TRBJ1-3; 10 nucleotides align to TRBD1. The germline V gene has CDR1 MNHEY and CDR2 SMNVEV (reference sequence). There are 18 residues in the CDR3. The ends lost 5 bases at V and 1 base at J; junction bases unmatched: 11. DNA of the CDR3: TGTGCCAGCAGTCTAATCCGGGACAGGGGAACTTCTGGAAACACCATATATTTT. Amino acids: CASSLIRDRGTSGNTIYF.

The chain couples TRBV7-7 to TRBJ2-2; 10 bases match TRBD1. V lost 5 bases to trimming and J lost 7 bases; unmatched junction nucleotides: 7. This CDR3 spans 15 amino acids. Germline values: CDR1 SSHAT, CDR2 FNYEAQ (reference sequence). The CDR3 DNA reads as TGTGCCAGCAGCCCAAGACAGGGGGCTAACGGGGAGCTGTTTTTT. Protein: CASSPRQGANGELFF. Full variable domain (rest looked up from reference TRBV7-7 and TRBJ2-2): GAGVSQSPRYKVTKRGQDVTLRCDPISSHATLYWYQQALGQGPEFLTYFNYEAQPDKSGLPSDRFSAERPEGSISTLTIQRTEQRDSAMYRCASSPRQGANGELFFGEGSRLTVL.

The chain links TRBV30 to TRBJ2-7, with 10 bases that match TRBD2. The CDR3 is made up of 14 amino acids. Per the germline V gene, CDR1 is GTSNPN and CDR2 is SVGIG (reference sequence). Germline trimming cut 5 bases from V and 0 bases from J; bases unmatched to any gene: 4. CDR3 residues: CAWVAGGSSYEQYF. CDR3 in DNA: TGTGCCTGGGTAGCGGGGGGAAGCTCCTACGAGCAGTACTTC.